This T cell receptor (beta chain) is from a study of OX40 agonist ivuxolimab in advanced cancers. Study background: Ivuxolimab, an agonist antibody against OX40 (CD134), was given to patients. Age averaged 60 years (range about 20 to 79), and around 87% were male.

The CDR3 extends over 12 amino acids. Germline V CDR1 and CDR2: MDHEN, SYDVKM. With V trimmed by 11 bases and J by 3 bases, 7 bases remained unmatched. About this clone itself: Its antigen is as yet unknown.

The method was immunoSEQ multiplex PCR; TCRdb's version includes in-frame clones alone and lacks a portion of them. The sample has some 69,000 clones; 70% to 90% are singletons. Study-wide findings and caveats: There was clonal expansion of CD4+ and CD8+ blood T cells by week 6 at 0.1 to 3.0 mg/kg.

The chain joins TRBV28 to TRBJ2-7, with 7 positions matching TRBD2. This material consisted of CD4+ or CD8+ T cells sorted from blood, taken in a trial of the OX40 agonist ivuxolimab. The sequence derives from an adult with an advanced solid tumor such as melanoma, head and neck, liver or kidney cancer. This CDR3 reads CASKSGNYEQYF. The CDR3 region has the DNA TGTGCCTCTAAGAGCGGGAACTACGAGCAGTACTTC.